This T cell receptor beta chain was recorded in a study of T cell responses to AZD1222 COVID-19 vaccine. Study-wide results and limits: Only five or six AZD1222 recipients tested seropositive at baseline. Recipients of two AZD1222 doses showed rising Spike-specific TCR breadth and depth. After the peak T cell response, and only then, were repertoires sampled. Donors were mostly white British, more females; clonal diversity possibly underestimated.

TCRdb's copy holds only in-frame clones and misses some; the assay was immunoSEQ multiplex PCR. Of some 80,000 clones listed, over 90% are singletons. The germline gives CDR1 SGHRS, CDR2 YFSETQ. This CDR3 has 16 amino acids. After removal of 0 bases from V and 1 base from J, the junction contained 3 bases not matched to a gene. A note on this clone: What it binds is unknown.

This receptor was taken from an adult in good health. The sequences come from peripheral blood, collected on day 0 of AZD1222 vaccination. The genes are TRBV5-1 and TRBJ2-5; 10 bases fit TRBD2. Here the CDR3 reads CASSLAPSGGQETQYF. CDR3 sequence (DNA): TGCGCCAGCAGCTTGGCCCCTAGCGGGGGCCAAGAGACCCAGTACTTC.